This T cell receptor (beta chain) was sequenced for a study of T cell responses to AZD1222 COVID-19 vaccine. Whole-study results and caveats: A mostly white British donor set with more females was recruited, and clonal diversity was possibly underestimated.

The V and J ends lost 3 bases and 2 bases respectively, with 7 bases between them. Germline V CDR1 and CDR2: MNHNS, SASEGT. This CDR3 contains 13 residues. Libraries were prepared by immunoSEQ multiplex PCR; TCRdb keeps only in-frame clonotypes and omits some of them. The sample contains 90,000 to 130,000 clones, approximately 84% of which appear only once. For this clone: The antigen is not known.

This sequence joins TRBV6-1 and TRBJ2-5, with D perhaps TRBD1 (6 bases). The source was peripheral blood, collected on day 0 of AZD1222 vaccination. This sequence originates from an adult in good health. This chain's CDR3 is CASSDGQQETQYF. CDR3 nucleotide sequence: TGTGCCAGCAGTGACGGACAGCAAGAGACCCAGTACTTC.